Given below is one T cell receptor (beta chain) in context. TCRdb's table, derived via immunoSEQ multiplex PCR, lists solely in-frame clones and lacks some. This sample has some 27,000 clones; around 86% occur once, and the top ten carry around 7.9%. These data originate in a study of blood T cell repertoires in COVID-19. On the study more broadly: In each case, the material was cDNA or gDNA derived from T cells, B-cell-depleted T cells, or PBMCs.

The ends lost 7 bases at V and 11 bases at J; junction bases unmatched: 9. The CDR3 covers 12 residues. Material for sequencing was peripheral blood. This receptor was obtained from a man aged 50 or older with active COVID-19. The chain joins TRBV12-3 or TRBV12-4 to TRBJ1-1; 8 nucleotides agree with TRBD1. CDR3 residues: CASTPLQGDAFF. The DNA of the CDR3 is TGTGCCAGCACCCCTCTACAGGGGGACGCTTTCTTT.